The sequence of this T cell receptor beta chain was determined in a study of vaccination and CD4 T cells after COVID-19. The length of the CDR3 is 12 residues. V lost 5 bases and J lost 9, with 13 bases in between. The germline gives CDR1 SGHTA, CDR2 FQGNSA. Treatment reported: approximately nine-day PBMC culture with coronavirus spike peptide pools or control peptides (ViraFEST assay). Regarding this clonotype: Its antigen is unknown.

Cultured CD4+ T-cell DNA underwent Oncomine TCR Beta short-read sequencing. Investigators obtained genomic DNA by extraction from cultured CD4+ T cells. TCRdb independently ran MiXCR on the PCR reads; one entry per CDR3 protein. The repertoire consists of approximately 16,000 distinct CDR3 sequences, with roughly 80% occurring once and the leading ten covering approximately 9.9%. The sample consisted of CD4+ T cells from blood, cultured in vitro, taken after SARS-CoV-2 vaccination. This sequence was found in a human donor who received a COVID-19 vaccine. V is TRBV7-2 and J is TRBJ2-5; D not resolved. CDR3 nucleotide sequence: TGTGCCAGCAGCACCCCTAAGGCGTCCCAGTACTTC. Protein: CASSTPKASQYF.